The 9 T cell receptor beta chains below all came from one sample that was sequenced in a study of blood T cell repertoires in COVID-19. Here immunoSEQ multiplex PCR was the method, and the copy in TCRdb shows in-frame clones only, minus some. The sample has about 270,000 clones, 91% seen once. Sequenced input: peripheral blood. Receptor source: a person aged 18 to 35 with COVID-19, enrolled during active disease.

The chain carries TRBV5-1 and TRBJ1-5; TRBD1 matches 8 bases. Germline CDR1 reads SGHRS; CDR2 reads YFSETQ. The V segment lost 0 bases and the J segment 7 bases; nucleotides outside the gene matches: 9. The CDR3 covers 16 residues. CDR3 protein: CASSLAWQGAEQPQHF. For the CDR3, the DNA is TGCGCCAGCAGCTTGGCCTGGCAGGGGGCGGAGCAGCCCCAGCATTTT.

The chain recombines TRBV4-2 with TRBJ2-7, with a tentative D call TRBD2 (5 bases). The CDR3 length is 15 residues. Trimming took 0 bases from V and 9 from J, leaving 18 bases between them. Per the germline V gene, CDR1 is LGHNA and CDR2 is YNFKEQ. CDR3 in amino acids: CASSQDLGLAFGQYF. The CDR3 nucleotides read TGTGCCAGCAGCCAAGATCTGGGCCTAGCTTTTGGGCAGTACTTC.

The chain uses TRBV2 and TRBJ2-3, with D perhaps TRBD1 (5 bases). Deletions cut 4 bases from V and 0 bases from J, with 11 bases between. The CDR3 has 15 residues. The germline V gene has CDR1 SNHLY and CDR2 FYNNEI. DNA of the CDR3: TGTGCCAGCAGTGTTCAGGGTGTTAGCACAGATACGCAGTATTTT. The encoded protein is CASSVQGVSTDTQYF. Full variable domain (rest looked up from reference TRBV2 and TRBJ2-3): EPEVTQTPSHQVTQMGQEVILRCVPISNHLYFYWYRQILGQKVEFLVSFYNNEISEKSEIFDDQFSVERPDGSNFTLKIRSTKLEDSAMYFCASSVQGVSTDTQYFGPGTRLTVL.

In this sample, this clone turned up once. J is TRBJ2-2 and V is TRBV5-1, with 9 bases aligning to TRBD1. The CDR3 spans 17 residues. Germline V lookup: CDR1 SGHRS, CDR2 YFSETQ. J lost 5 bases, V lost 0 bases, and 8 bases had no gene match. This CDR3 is CASSLAQGTGRTGELFF. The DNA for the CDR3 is TGCGCCAGCAGCTTGGCCCAGGGGACAGGGCGGACCGGGGAGCTGTTTTTT.

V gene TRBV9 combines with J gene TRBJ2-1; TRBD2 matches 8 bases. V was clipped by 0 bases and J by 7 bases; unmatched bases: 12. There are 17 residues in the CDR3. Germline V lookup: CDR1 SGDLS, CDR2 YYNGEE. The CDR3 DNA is TGTGCCAGCAGCGTAGCCCCCGGGGGGGAGATATTAAATGAGCAGTTCTTC. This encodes CASSVAPGGEILNEQFF.

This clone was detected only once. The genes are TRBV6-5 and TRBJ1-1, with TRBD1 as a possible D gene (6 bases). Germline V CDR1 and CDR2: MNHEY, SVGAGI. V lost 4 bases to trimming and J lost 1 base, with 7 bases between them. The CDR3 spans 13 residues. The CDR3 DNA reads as TGTGCCAGCAGTTCCAGGGGGAACACTGAAGCTTTCTTT. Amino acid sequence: CASSSRGNTEAFF.

This chain's CDR3 is CASSTLADGQPQHF. CDR3 bases: TGTGCCAGCAGCACCTTAGCGGATGGACAGCCCCAGCATTTT. The rearrangement uses TRBV6-6 and TRBJ1-5, with unresolved D. Germline CDR1 reads MNHNY; CDR2 reads SVGAGI (reference sequence). The CDR3 loop spans 14 amino acids. V was clipped by 6 bases and J by 7 bases, with 16 bases between them.

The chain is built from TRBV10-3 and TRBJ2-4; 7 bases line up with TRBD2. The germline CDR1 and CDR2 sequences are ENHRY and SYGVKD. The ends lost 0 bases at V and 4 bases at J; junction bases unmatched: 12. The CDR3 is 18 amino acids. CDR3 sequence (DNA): TGTGCCATCAGTGAGTCGATCATAGCTAGCGGCAGTAAAAACATTCAGTACTTC. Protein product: CAISESIIASGSKNIQYF.

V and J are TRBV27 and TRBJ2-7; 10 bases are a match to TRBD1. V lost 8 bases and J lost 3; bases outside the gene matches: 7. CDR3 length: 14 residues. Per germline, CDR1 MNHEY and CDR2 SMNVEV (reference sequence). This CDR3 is CASSWTGGDYEQYF. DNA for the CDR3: TGTGCCAGCTCTTGGACAGGGGGAGACTACGAGCAGTACTTC.